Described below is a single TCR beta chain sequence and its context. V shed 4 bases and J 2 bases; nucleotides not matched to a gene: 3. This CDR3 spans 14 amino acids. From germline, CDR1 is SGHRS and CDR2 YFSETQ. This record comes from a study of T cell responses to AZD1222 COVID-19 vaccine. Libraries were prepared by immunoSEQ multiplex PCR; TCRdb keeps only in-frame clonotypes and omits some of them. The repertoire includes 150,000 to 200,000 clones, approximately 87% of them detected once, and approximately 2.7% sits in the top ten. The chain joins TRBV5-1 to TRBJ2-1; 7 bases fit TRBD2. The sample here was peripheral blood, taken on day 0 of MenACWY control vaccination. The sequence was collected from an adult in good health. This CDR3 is CASSGSGTYNEQFF. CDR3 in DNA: TGCGCCAGCAGCGGAAGCGGGACCTACAATGAGCAGTTCTTC.